This record looks at one TCR beta chain sequence and its context. What it binds is unknown. At the DNA level, this CDR3 is encoded by other sequences in the same sample as well. This sample was taken from a study of cytomegalovirus exposure and HLA in healthy donors. V dropped 4 bases and J dropped 4; count of bases not matched to a gene: 3. The length of the CDR3 is 15 residues. Germline values: CDR1 SGHRS, CDR2 YFSETQ. Study-wide findings and caveats: Available immune exposure information was restricted to CMV serostatus only. Excluded: some indistinguishable V segments such as TRBV6-2 and TRBV6-3. Most likely, a cluster of highly shared sequence variants arose as a sequencing artifact.

13 Jbeta primers and 60 Vbeta primers were used for the PCR. Measured with immunoSEQ multiplex PCR; TCRdb has only the in-frame clones, and not every one. The sample lists 130,000 to 150,000 clones, just under 75% occurring once. Sequencing used PBMCs. V usage is TRBV5-1 and J usage is TRBJ2-5, with 14 bases matching TRBD2. The sequence came from a woman aged 18-29 years in good health and CMV-seronegative. CDR3 sequence: CASSLGLAGGETQYF. CDR3 sequence (DNA): TGCGCCAGCAGCCTAGGACTAGCGGGAGGAGAGACCCAGTACTTC.